These 10 T cell receptor beta chains originate from one sample sequenced in a study of radiotherapy plus CTLA-4 blockade in lung cancer. This table comes from immunoSEQ multiplex PCR, and its TCRdb copy is limited to in-frame clones, with some not included. The table includes about 120,000 clones, 90% detected once. The sample consisted of peripheral blood, taken from a patient treated with radiotherapy plus ipilimumab. All receptors come from a human donor with non-small cell lung cancer that progressed on radiotherapy plus ipilimumab.

This clone was counted only a few times. The gene calls are TRBV25-1 and TRBJ1-3; D is undetermined. V dropped 4 bases and J dropped 1 base, with 5 bases sitting between them. The CDR3 spans 13 residues. Germline V CDR1 and CDR2: MGHDK, SYGVNS. CDR3 amino acids: CASSGVSGNTIYF. DNA for the CDR3: TGTGCCAGCAGTGGGGTATCTGGAAACACCATATATTTT. Drawing the rest from reference TRBV25-1 and TRBJ1-3, the complete variable domain is EADIYQTPRYLVIGTGKKITLECSQTMGHDKMYWYQQDPGMELHLIHYSYGVNSTEKGDLSSESTVSRIRTEHFPLTLESARPSHTSQYLCASSGVSGNTIYFGEGSWLTVV.

This rearrangement joins TRBV2 to TRBJ2-4, with 7 bases fitting TRBD1. Germline lookup yields CDR1 SNHLY and CDR2 FYNNEI. V lost 6 bases to trimming and J lost 3 bases; unmatched junction nucleotides: 8. CDR3 length equals 15 residues. In DNA, the CDR3 is TGTGCCAGCAGCGGGACAGAGTTAGGCAAAAACATTCAGTACTTC. It yields the protein CASSGTELGKNIQYF. The full variable domain, in which reference TRBV2 and TRBJ2-4 provide the parts outside the CDR3, is EPEVTQTPSHQVTQMGQEVILRCVPISNHLYFYWYRQILGQKVEFLVSFYNNEISEKSEIFDDQFSVERPDGSNFTLKIRSTKLEDSAMYFCASSGTELGKNIQYFGAGTRLSVL.

This clone was picked up one time. The gene calls are TRBV10-3 and TRBJ2-2; D not resolved. Germline-derived CDR1 and CDR2 are ENHRY and SYGVKD. V lost 0 bases to trimming and J lost 0 bases, with 8 bases between them. The CDR3 totals 16 residues. The CDR3 nucleotides read TGTGCCATCAGTGAGTCGCGTAGGCCGAACACCGGGGAGCTGTTTTTT. Residues: CAISESRRPNTGELFF.

This chain links TRBV2 with TRBJ2-7, with 9 bases lining up with TRBD2. Trimming removed 4 bases from V and 5 bases from J; junction bases left unmatched: 3. The CDR3 is 13 amino acids. Germline lookup yields CDR1 SNHLY and CDR2 FYNNEI. Here the CDR3 DNA reads TGTGCCAGCAGTGCTAGCGGGACCCACGAGCAGTACTTC. Translation gives CASSASGTHEQYF.

The gene calls are TRBV4-1 and TRBJ2-1, with D perhaps TRBD1 (5 bases). The CDR3 contains 16 residues. V lost 4 bases, J lost 0 bases, and 13 bases lay in between. Germline CDR1 and CDR2: MGHRA and YSYEKL. CDR3 sequence (DNA): TGCGCCAGCAGCCTCCTGGGGCTAAGCTCCTACAATGAGCAGTTCTTC. Translated, it gives CASSLLGLSSYNEQFF.

Here the CDR3 reads CARRLGPSSGANVLTF. The DNA of the CDR3 is TGTGCCAGACGGCTAGGACCGTCCTCTGGGGCCAACGTCCTGACTTTC. The chain carries TRBV27 and TRBJ2-6; the D is unclear. Germline V gives CDR1 MNHEY, CDR2 SMNVEV (reference sequence). V was clipped by 9 bases and J by 0 bases, with 15 bases between them. This CDR3 region has 16 residues. Using reference TRBV27 and TRBJ2-6 for the parts outside the CDR3, the full variable domain is EAQVTQNPRYLITVTGKKLTVTCSQNMNHEYMSWYRQDPGLGLRQIYYSMNVEVTDKGDVPEGYKVSRKEKRNFPLILESPSPNQTSLYFCARRLGPSSGANVLTFGAGSRLTVL.

The genes are TRBV14 and TRBJ2-1; 8 bases are a match to TRBD2. Per the germline V gene, CDR1 is SGHDN and CDR2 is FVKESK. This CDR3 is built from 18 residues. After removal of 2 bases from V and 9 bases from J, the junction contained 18 bases not matched to a gene. The CDR3 reads CASSQSPHWGGRNREQFF. In nucleotides, the CDR3 is TGTGCCAGCAGCCAATCTCCTCATTGGGGCGGGAGGAATCGTGAGCAGTTCTTC.

V and J are TRBV13 and TRBJ2-7, with no clear D. Germline loops: CDR1 PRHDT, CDR2 FYEKMQ (reference sequence). The V end lost 3 bases, the J end lost 5 bases, and 14 bases lay between the germline ends. The CDR3 spans 14 residues. The CDR3 spells CASSFFTETHEQYF. The CDR3 DNA reads as TGTGCCAGCAGCTTTTTTACGGAAACTCACGAGCAGTACTTC.

The rearrangement links TRBV7-9 to TRBJ1-5; D not certain. The V end lost 5 bases, the J end lost 1 base, and 9 bases lay between the germline ends. The CDR3 has 14 residues. CDR1 is SEHNR, CDR2 FQNEAQ, per germline (reference sequence). Here the CDR3 DNA reads TGTGCCAGCAGCCCTAGTGGGAGCAATCAGCCCCAGCATTTT. It specifies CASSPSGSNQPQHF.

The DNA of the CDR3 is TGCGCCAGCAGATTAGTCAGGGGCACAGATACGCAGTATTTT. Its translation: CASRLVRGTDTQYF. The V gene is TRBV5-1, the J gene TRBJ2-3; tentative D call: TRBD1 (5 bases). Per germline, CDR1 SGHRS and CDR2 YFSETQ. This CDR3 is 14 amino acids long. V gave up 5 bases and J gave up 1 base, with 11 bases separating them. Full variable domain (remainder filled in from reference TRBV5-1 and TRBJ2-3): KAGVTQTPRYLIKTRGQQVTLSCSPISGHRSVSWYQQTPGQGLQFLFEYFSETQRNKGNFPGRFSGRQFSNSRSEMNVSTLELGDSALYLCASRLVRGTDTQYFGPGTRLTVL.